The clone carrying this T cell receptor (beta chain) occurred a few times. These data belong to a study of cytomegalovirus exposure and HLA in healthy donors. PCR amplification relied on 60 Vbeta primers (plus 13 Jbeta primers). Some clones are missing from TCRdb's copy, which holds only in-frame ones; the method was immunoSEQ multiplex PCR. In the table there are about 120,000 clones, around 77% of which are singletons. The junction had 0 bases not matched to a gene; V was cut back by 1 base and J by 6 bases. Germline V lookup: CDR1 SGHNT, CDR2 YENEEA. The CDR3 loop spans 13 amino acids. This clonotype was obtained from a male donor in good health and CMV-seropositive. Sequenced: PBMCs. The chain has TRBV11-3 and TRBJ2-1; 7 bases match TRBD1. The CDR3 DNA reads as TGTGCCAGCAGCTTAGGGGACAGCAATGAGCAGTTCTTC. Its protein is CASSLGDSNEQFF.